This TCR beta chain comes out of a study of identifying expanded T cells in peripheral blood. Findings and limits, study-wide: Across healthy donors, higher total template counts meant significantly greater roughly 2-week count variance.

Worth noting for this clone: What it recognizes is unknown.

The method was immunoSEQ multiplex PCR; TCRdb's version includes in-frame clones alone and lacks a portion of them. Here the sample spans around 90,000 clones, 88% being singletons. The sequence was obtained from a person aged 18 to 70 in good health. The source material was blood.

The CDR3 DNA is TGTGCCAGCAGCCCGGTGGGGGAAAACACAGATACGCAGTATTTT. As protein: CASSPVGENTDTQYF. The rearrangement joins TRBV9 to TRBJ2-3, with D perhaps given as TRBD1 or TRBD2 (5 bases each). This CDR3 spans 15 amino acids. V lost 4 bases to trimming and J lost 2 bases, with 14 bases between them. Germline lookup yields CDR1 SGDLS and CDR2 YYNGEE.